One sample yielded the 27 T cell receptor beta chains listed below, sequenced in a study of cytomegalovirus exposure and HLA in healthy donors. PCR used 60 Vbeta primers and 13 Jbeta primers. The protocol was immunoSEQ multiplex PCR, while the TCRdb copy is restricted to in-frame clones and leaves out a portion. The sample comprises roughly 200,000 clones, 70% to 80% of which are singletons, and 2.9% rests with the top ten. The sequenced sample was PBMCs. The source of these receptors is a male donor in good health and CMV-seronegative.

CDR3 region: CASSVRGAYNEQFF. CDR3 coding DNA: TGTGCCAGCAGTGTGCGGGGGGCTTACAATGAGCAGTTCTTC. The J gene is TRBJ2-1, the V gene TRBV6-1; 8 bases line up with TRBD2. CDR3 length: 14 amino acids. Looked up from germline, CDR1 is MNHNS and CDR2 is SASEGT. Trimming took 4 bases from V and 4 from J; bases not matched to a gene: 3.

DNA of the CDR3: TGTGCCAGCAGCTTGGGCCGCGCCGGGTTCTTC. It yields the protein CASSLGRAGFF. The chain is built from TRBV5-5 and TRBJ2-1; D gene uncertain. The CDR3 runs 11 residues. Germline values: CDR1 SGHKS, CDR2 YYEKEE (reference sequence). Trimming removed 0 bases from V and 15 bases from J, with 10 bases in between.

The rearrangement joins TRBV6-6 to TRBJ2-7; 9 positions match TRBD1. This CDR3 has 16 amino acids. From germline, CDR1 is MNHNY and CDR2 SVGAGI (reference sequence). V was clipped by 0 bases and J by 2 bases; unmatched bases: 5. CDR3 sequence: CASSYSTQGAPYEQYF. CDR3 in DNA: TGTGCCAGCAGTTACTCGACACAGGGGGCCCCCTACGAGCAGTACTTC.

V gene TRBV28 combines with J gene TRBJ1-5; 8 nucleotides line up with TRBD1. V lost 6 bases to trimming and J lost 6 bases; unmatched junction nucleotides: 10. The CDR3 extends over 15 amino acids. Germline lookup yields CDR1 MDHEN and CDR2 SYDVKM. The CDR3 coding sequence is TGTGCCAGCAGCTTAGCCTCAGGGGGCCGTCAGCCCCAGCATTTT. Encoded protein: CASSLASGGRQPQHF.

The chain combines TRBV27 with TRBJ2-3; 12 bases match TRBD2. With V trimmed by 3 bases and J by 6 bases, 28 bases remained unmatched. CDR3 length: 23 amino acids. Germline CDR1 MNHEY, CDR2 SMNVEV (reference sequence). The CDR3 is CASSFPGLAGPGSRGDFPDTQYF. In nucleotides, the CDR3 is TGTGCCAGCAGTTTTCCGGGACTAGCGGGTCCCGGTTCTAGGGGGGACTTCCCCGATACGCAGTATTTT.

This clone has only a few counts. The chain uses TRBV7-3 and TRBJ1-1, with D perhaps matching TRBD1 (6 bases). The CDR3 has 14 amino acids. V was clipped by 4 bases and J by 0 bases, with 9 bases between them. Germline values: CDR1 SGHTA, CDR2 FQGTGA. The CDR3 DNA is TGTGCCAGCAGCTCGCAGGGGTTGAACACTGAAGCTTTCTTT. As protein: CASSSQGLNTEAFF.

This rearrangement joins TRBV5-4 to TRBJ1-6; D is possibly TRBD1 (6 bases). The CDR3 has 15 amino acids. Germline V gives CDR1 SGHNT, CDR2 YYREEE (reference sequence). Trimming shortened V by 2 bases and J by 6 bases, and 12 bases separated the two germline ends. The CDR3 loop is CASSFTRGPNSPLHF. In nucleotides, the CDR3 is TGTGCCAGCAGCTTTACCAGGGGCCCTAATTCACCCCTCCACTTT. Filled out from reference TRBV5-4 and TRBJ1-6, the complete variable domain reads ETGVTQSPTHLIKTRGQQVTLRCSSQSGHNTVSWYQQALGQGPQFIFQYYREEENGRGNFPPRFSGLQFPNYSSELNVNALELDDSALYLCASSFTRGPNSPLHFGNGTRLTVT.

The V call is TRBV15, the J call TRBJ2-7; D possibly corresponds to TRBD1 (6 bases). CDR3 length: 13 residues. Germline V lookup: CDR1 LNHNV, CDR2 YYDKDF (reference sequence). The ends were cut back, 3 bases at V and 4 bases at J, with 10 bases in the middle. The CDR3 bases are TGTGCCACCAGCAGTCTAACAGGGTACGAGCAGTACTTC. This encodes CATSSLTGYEQYF.

The chain links TRBV12-5 to TRBJ2-1, with 9 bases identical to TRBD2. The CDR3 is made up of 17 amino acids. The V segment lost 1 base and the J segment 9 bases; nucleotides outside the gene matches: 13. CDR1 and CDR2 (germline): LGHNT, FRNRAP. CDR3 DNA: TGTGCTAGTGGTTTGGGTGGAGTAGGGCGGGAGGGTCGTGAGCAGTTCTTC. It encodes CASGLGGVGREGREQFF.

V gene TRBV2 combines with J gene TRBJ1-1, with TRBD1 as a possible D gene (5 bases). Germline V gives CDR1 SNHLY, CDR2 FYNNEI. This CDR3 has 14 residues. V lost 7 bases and J lost 1, with 13 bases in between. The CDR3: CASTTSDKNTEAFF. The DNA for the CDR3 is TGTGCCAGCACCACCTCGGACAAGAACACTGAAGCTTTCTTT.

The genes are TRBV10-2 and TRBJ1-1; 7 positions match TRBD1. Germline lookup yields CDR1 WSHSY and CDR2 SAAADI. After removal of 6 bases from V and 1 base from J, the junction contained 5 bases not matched to a gene. The CDR3 length is 14 residues. CDR3 sequence reads: CASSIQGKNTEAFF. CDR3 sequence (DNA): TGCGCCAGCAGCATACAGGGGAAGAACACTGAAGCTTTCTTT.

The rearrangement uses TRBV7-2 and TRBJ1-4, with 7 nucleotides matching TRBD1. This CDR3 is built from 15 residues. Germline CDR1 reads SGHTA; CDR2 reads FQGNSA. V was pared by 5 bases and J by 8 bases, with 11 bases of the junction left unmatched. The CDR3: CASSLYRGRGEKLFF. The CDR3 nucleotides are TGTGCCAGCAGCCTTTACAGGGGTCGGGGGGAAAAACTGTTTTTT. Full variable domain (outside the CDR3, taken from reference TRBV7-2 and TRBJ1-4): GAGVSQSPSNKVTEKGKDVELRCDPISGHTALYWYRQSLGQGLEFLIYFQGNSAPDKSGLPSDRFSAERTGGSVSTLTIQRTQQEDSAVYLCASSLYRGRGEKLFFGSGTQLSVL.

The gene calls are TRBV7-3 and TRBJ2-7; tentatively, D is TRBD1 (6 bases). The ends were cut back, 5 bases at V and 1 base at J, with 12 bases in the middle. The CDR3 contains 14 residues. Germline lookup yields CDR1 SGHTA and CDR2 FQGTGA. CDR3 protein: CASSPRQESYEQYF. The CDR3 DNA sequence: TGTGCCAGCAGCCCACGACAGGAGTCCTACGAGCAGTACTTC.

The sample holds a few counts of this clone. The chain joins TRBV4-2 to TRBJ2-1; D ambiguous. The length of the CDR3 is 17 residues. Germline V gives CDR1 LGHNA, CDR2 YNFKEQ. Deletions cut 1 base from V and 0 bases from J, with 13 bases between. CDR3 loop: CASSQGPQSSSYNEQFF. CDR3 sequence (DNA): TGTGCCAGCAGCCAAGGGCCCCAATCGTCCTCCTACAATGAGCAGTTCTTC.

The genes are TRBV6-5 and TRBJ2-1; TRBD1 matches at 8 bases. V gave up 5 bases and J gave up 2 bases; unmatched junction bases: 2. CDR1 MNHEY and CDR2 SVGAGI come from the germline V gene. The CDR3 length is 14 residues. The DNA of the CDR3 is TGTGCCAGCAGTCAACAGGGGGCCTACAATGAGCAGTTCTTC. Translated, it gives CASSQQGAYNEQFF.

This clone is a singleton in its sample. The rearrangement uses TRBV27 and TRBJ2-1, with no clear D. The V gene lost 7 bases and the J gene lost 2 bases, with 15 bases spanning the gap. The CDR3 is 15 residues long. CDR1 and CDR2 from the germline V gene are MNHEY and SMNVEV (reference sequence). CDR3 in DNA: TGTGCCAGCATTTCAGTAGCCCGGCCCTACAATGAGCAGTTCTTC. This gives the protein CASISVARPYNEQFF.

The rearrangement joins TRBV28 to TRBJ1-1; D remains ambiguous. Trimming took 3 bases from V and 4 from J, leaving 3 bases between them. The CDR3 is 11 amino acids. Germline values: CDR1 MDHEN, CDR2 SYDVKM. This chain's CDR3 is CASSFRTEAFF. In nucleotides, the CDR3 is TGTGCCAGCAGTTTCCGCACTGAAGCTTTCTTT.

The chain is built from TRBV7-3 and TRBJ2-7; weak D call: TRBD1 (6 bases). The V gene lost 5 bases and the J gene lost 2 bases, with 19 bases spanning the gap. There are 16 residues in the CDR3. Germline V CDR1 and CDR2: SGHTA, FQGTGA. The CDR3 region is CASSQGPTPGAYEQYF. The CDR3, as DNA: TGTGCCAGCAGCCAGGGGCCCACCCCTGGGGCCTACGAGCAGTACTTC.

The CDR3 protein is CASSPLPIRLARGNEQFF. For the CDR3, the DNA is TGTGCCAGCAGTCCCCTCCCAATTCGACTAGCCCGAGGCAATGAGCAGTTCTTC. J is TRBJ2-1 and V is TRBV27; 7 nucleotides align to TRBD2. The CDR3 is made up of 18 amino acids. Trimming took 5 bases from V and 6 from J; bases not matched to a gene: 19. CDR1 is MNHEY, CDR2 SMNVEV, per germline (reference sequence).

This sequence joins TRBV6-5 and TRBJ2-1; 8 positions match TRBD2. Looked up from germline, CDR1 is MNHEY and CDR2 is SVGAGI. J gave up 4 bases and V 0 bases, and 5 bases lay outside the gene matches. The CDR3 is 16 amino acids. CDR3 bases: TGTGCCAGCAGTTACTCGGGACTAGGAATATACAATGAGCAGTTCTTC. Protein: CASSYSGLGIYNEQFF.

The chain joins TRBV25-1 to TRBJ2-5; no clear D. The germline V and J ends were trimmed by 6 bases and 2 bases, with 4 bases remaining between them. The CDR3 contains 11 residues. Germline values: CDR1 MGHDK, CDR2 SYGVNS. CDR3 DNA sequence: TGTGCCAGCAGCCAGCAAGAGACCCAGTACTTC. This gives the protein CASSQQETQYF.

The gene calls are TRBV9 and TRBJ1-2; TRBD1 agrees at 7 bases. V lost 1 base and J lost 2; bases outside the gene matches: 8. Germline assignment: CDR1 SGDLS and CDR2 YYNGEE. The CDR3 spans 16 residues. CDR3 DNA: TGTGCCAGCAGCGTATGGGACAGTTTAGAGAACTATGGCTACACCTTC. Translating it yields CASSVWDSLENYGYTF. The full variable domain, rest sourced from reference TRBV9 and TRBJ1-2, is DSGVTQTPKHLITATGQRVTLRCSPRSGDLSVYWYQQSLDQGLQFLIQYYNGEERAKGNILERFSAQQFPDLHSELNLSSLELGDSALYFCASSVWDSLENYGYTFGSGTRLTVV.

The rearrangement uses TRBV15 and TRBJ1-1; D gene uncertain. Trimming cost V 5 bases and J 1 base, with 8 bases left between them. Germline V gene data show CDR1 as LNHNV and CDR2 as YYDKDF (reference sequence). There are 13 residues in the CDR3. The CDR3 DNA reads TGTGCCACCAGCGAAGCCCGGAACACTGAAGCTTTCTTT. Its translation: CATSEARNTEAFF. Together with reference TRBV15 and TRBJ1-1, the CDR3 gives the full variable domain: DAMVIQNPRYQVTQFGKPVTLSCSQTLNHNVMYWYQQKSSQAPKLLFHYYDKDFNNEADTPDNFQSRRPNTSFCFLDIRSPGLGDTAMYLCATSEARNTEAFFGQGTRLTVV.

A few counts support this clone. V and J are TRBV4-1 and TRBJ2-1; a possible D gene is TRBD2 (6 bases). V lost 1 base, J lost 8 bases, and 15 bases lay in between. This CDR3 region has 15 residues. The germline CDR1 and CDR2 sequences are MGHRA and YSYEKL. The CDR3 loop is CASSQARRRGDEQFF. The CDR3 nucleotides read TGCGCCAGCAGCCAAGCCCGGCGGCGGGGTGATGAGCAGTTCTTC.

V is TRBV9 and J is TRBJ1-5; the D gene is possibly TRBD1 (6 bases). This CDR3 has 15 amino acids. Trimming took 0 bases from V and 1 from J, leaving 8 bases between them. In germline, CDR1 is SGDLS, CDR2 YYNGEE. The CDR3 here is CASSVGRGSNQPQHF. In nucleotides, the CDR3 is TGTGCCAGCAGCGTAGGCAGGGGAAGCAATCAGCCCCAGCATTTT.

This clone appeared a few times. The chain employs TRBV19 and TRBJ2-7; D is possibly TRBD1 (6 bases). V was clipped by 8 bases and J by 6 bases, with 17 bases between them. Germline lookup yields CDR1 LNHDA and CDR2 SQIVND (reference sequence). The CDR3 length is 13 residues. CDR3 DNA: TGTGCCAGTCGCCCACAGGGCCCCGGCGAGCAGTACTTC. This encodes CASRPQGPGEQYF.

The rearrangement links TRBV6-1 to TRBJ2-7; perhaps TRBD2 as D (6 bases). This CDR3 is 13 amino acids long. Germline V CDR1 and CDR2: MNHNS, SASEGT. V lost 8 bases to trimming and J lost 4 bases, with 15 bases between them. This CDR3 is CASSREKGYEQYF. CDR3 sequence (DNA): TGTGCCAGCTCTCGGGAGAAAGGTTACGAGCAGTACTTC.